Listed below are T cell receptor beta chains from one sample, sequenced in a study of long-term antiretroviral therapy in people with HIV. TCRdb's table, derived via immunoSEQ multiplex PCR, lists solely in-frame clones and lacks some. Altogether 34,000 or so clones are present, more than 75% being singletons, with the ten largest covering about 4.6%. Sequences were derived from unsorted PBMCs, sampled 2.7 to 2.9 years before starting antiretroviral therapy. Receptors were obtained from a woman between 25 and 40 years old with HIV. Each CDR3 is given with its conserved first and last residue. Each record gives: D gene, J gene, clone size, V gene, CDR3 DNA, CDR3 protein. The D gene is left open where the match is weak. The size entry is marked missing in some rows and otherwise reads once, few, many or a size class.

- | TRBJ2-3 | - | TRBV10-3 | TGTGCCACCAAAGGGGGGGCAGATACGCAGTATTTT | CATKGGADTQYF
TRBD2 | TRBJ2-5 | few | TRBV30 | TGTGCCTCCCTCCGGGCGGGGGGGGTGACCCAGTACTTC | CASLRAGGVTQYF
- | TRBJ2-5 | - | TRBV4-2 | TGTGCCAGCAGCCCTTCCGGGGCTGGGGCGGAGACCCAGTACTTC | CASSPSGAGAETQYF
- | TRBJ2-2 | - | TRBV18 | TGTGCCAGCTCGGTCGGCCAGAACACCGGGGAGCTGTTTTTT | CASSVGQNTGELFF
- | TRBJ2-1 | - | TRBV10-2 | TGCGCCAGCAGCCCGGACAGCTCCTACAATGAGCAGTTCTTC | CASSPDSSYNEQFF
- | TRBJ1-5 | - | TRBV19 | TGTGCCAGTAGTTGGGTCGGCAATCAGCCCCAGCATTTT | CASSWVGNQPQHF
- | TRBJ1-1 | few | TRBV30 | TGTGCCTGGAGGAGTGGTAAGCTGAACACTGAAGCTTTCTTT | CAWRSGKLNTEAFF
- | TRBJ1-1 | - | TRBV11-2 | TGTGCCAGCAGCTTAGATACAGGGACGATAGAAGCTTTCTTT | CASSLDTGTIEAFF
- | TRBJ1-5 | - | TRBV19 | TGTGCCAGTAGTATCTCAAGAAATCAGCCCCAGCATTTT | CASSISRNQPQHF
- | TRBJ2-5 | - | TRBV29-1 | TGCAGCGTTGGACCCCAAGAGACCCAGTACTTC | CSVGPQETQYF
TRBD1 | TRBJ2-2 | - | TRBV9 | TGTGCCAGCAGCGCCGGACAGGGGCTGTTTTTT | CASSAGQGLFF
TRBD1 | TRBJ2-1 | - | TRBV2 | TGTGCCAGCACTCCGACAGGGGGAGCCTACAATGAGCAGTTCTTC | CASTPTGGAYNEQFF
TRBD1 | TRBJ1-2 | - | TRBV7-2 | TGTGCCAGCAGCAACCCGGGACAGGGGTTTGGCTACACCTTC | CASSNPGQGFGYTF
- | TRBJ1-5 | - | TRBV19 | TGTGCCAGTAGTATACAGGCTAGCAATCAGCCCCAGCATTTT | CASSIQASNQPQHF
- | TRBJ2-2 | - | TRBV5-6 | TGTGCCAGCAGCTTGGCCTTTGCGGTTTCGAACACCGGGGAGCTGTTTTTT | CASSLAFAVSNTGELFF
- | TRBJ1-2 | - | TRBV18 | TGTGCCAGCTCCTACCCTAACTATGGCTACACCTTC | CASSYPNYGYTF
- | TRBJ2-7 | - | TRBV6-6 | TGTGCCAGCAGTAAAATCTCCTACGAGCAGTACTTC | CASSKISYEQYF